The 10 T cell receptor beta chains in this list originate from one sample, sequenced in a study of blood T cell repertoires in COVID-19. The data were produced by immunoSEQ multiplex PCR, yet TCRdb's version contains in-frame clones alone and is incomplete. Found here are under 200,000 clones, about four fifths of them singletons; the top ten hold approximately 11%. The sample comprised PBMCs or T cells enriched from blood (not recorded which). All receptors come from a man in his fifties or sixties who had recovered from COVID-19.

This clone was recorded a few times. The chain employs TRBV19 and TRBJ1-1; 8 bases are a match to TRBD1. The CDR3 consists of 17 residues. Germline CDR1 is LNHDA and CDR2 is SQIVND (reference sequence). V was clipped by 4 bases and J by 1 base; unmatched bases: 11. CDR3 in DNA: TGTGCCAGTAGTACCCACAGACAGGGGCCAGGGAACACTGAAGCTTTCTTT. Translated: CASSTHRQGPGNTEAFF.

V usage is TRBV5-1 and J usage is TRBJ1-5; D remains unclear. Germline V gene data show CDR1 as SGHRS and CDR2 as YFSETQ. This CDR3 region has 14 residues. Trimming took 0 bases from V and 5 from J, leaving 9 bases between them. The CDR3 sequence: CASSLGGGDQPQHF. The CDR3 region has the DNA TGCGCCAGCAGCTTGGGTGGCGGTGATCAGCCCCAGCATTTT.

The chain uses TRBV6-5 and TRBJ2-5; weak D call: TRBD2 (5 bases). Deletions cut 6 bases from V and 5 bases from J, with 16 bases between. The CDR3 has 14 amino acids. The V gene's germline CDR1 is MNHEY and CDR2 SVGAGI. In nucleotides, the CDR3 is TGTGCCAGCAGGGTACAAGGGAGTTACGAGACCCAGTACTTC. Translating it yields CASRVQGSYETQYF.

V usage is TRBV28 and J usage is TRBJ1-2; D possibly corresponds to TRBD1 (5 bases). Germline CDR1 and CDR2: MDHEN and SYDVKM. This CDR3 spans 16 amino acids. The germline V and J ends were trimmed by 5 bases and 3 bases, with 19 bases remaining between them. DNA for the CDR3: TGTGCCAGCAGTCAAGAGGCGGGACGGCCTGACTATGGCTACACCTTC. It codes for CASSQEAGRPDYGYTF.

The chain links TRBV3-1 (or the pseudogene TRBV3-2) to TRBJ1-2; the match to TRBD1 covers 8 bases. CDR1 is LGHDT, CDR2 YNNKEL, per germline (reference sequence). V was clipped by 3 bases and J by 8 bases; unmatched bases: 5. This CDR3 comprises 13 residues. The CDR3 is CASSHQGAGGYTF. The DNA for the CDR3 is TGTGCCAGCAGCCATCAGGGGGCAGGGGGCTACACCTTC.

V is TRBV28 and J is TRBJ1-2; 9 bases agree with TRBD1. V gave up 3 bases and J gave up 4 bases; unmatched junction bases: 3. CDR1 is MDHEN, CDR2 SYDVKM, per germline. The CDR3 extends over 14 amino acids. The CDR3 spells CASSLGTGFYGYTF. CDR3 DNA: TGTGCCAGCAGTTTGGGGACAGGGTTCTATGGCTACACCTTC.

The chain couples TRBV7-9 to TRBJ1-4, with TRBD1 matching over 11 bases. The CDR3 contains 15 residues. Germline V gene lookup returns CDR1 SEHNR and CDR2 FQNEAQ (reference sequence). Trimming at V came to 5 bases and at J to 8 bases, leaving 7 bases not matched to a gene. The chain's CDR3 is CASSEGQGAREKLFF. The CDR3 DNA is TGTGCCAGCAGCGAAGGACAGGGGGCTCGGGAAAAACTGTTTTTT.

The chain employs TRBV5-8 and TRBJ1-1, with a weak D call TRBD1 (6 bases). Germline CDR1 is SGHTS and CDR2 is YDEGEE. V was shortened by 0 bases and J by 5 bases, with 8 bases between the two germline ends. This CDR3 is built from 13 residues. CDR3 bases: TGTGCCAGCAGCTTGGTACAGGGTACTGAAGCTTTCTTT. The encoded protein is CASSLVQGTEAFF.

This chain uses TRBV27 with TRBJ2-5, with TRBD1 as a possible D gene (6 bases). The germline V gene encodes CDR1 MNHEY and CDR2 SMNVEV (reference sequence). The ends were cut back, 8 bases at V and 1 base at J, with 14 bases in the middle. The CDR3 length is 14 residues. The chain's CDR3 is CASGQQGVQETQYF. In DNA, the CDR3 is TGTGCCAGCGGTCAACAGGGCGTCCAAGAGACCCAGTACTTC.

CDR3 amino acids: CASSQPTGVSEAFF. CDR3 DNA sequence: TGCGCCAGCAGCCAACCTACAGGGGTGAGCGAAGCTTTCTTT. J is TRBJ1-1 and V is TRBV4-1; 7 nucleotides align to TRBD1. Germline V gene data show CDR1 as MGHRA and CDR2 as YSYEKL. The trim removed 2 bases at V and 8 bases at J, leaving 8 bases unmatched. CDR3 length: 14 residues.